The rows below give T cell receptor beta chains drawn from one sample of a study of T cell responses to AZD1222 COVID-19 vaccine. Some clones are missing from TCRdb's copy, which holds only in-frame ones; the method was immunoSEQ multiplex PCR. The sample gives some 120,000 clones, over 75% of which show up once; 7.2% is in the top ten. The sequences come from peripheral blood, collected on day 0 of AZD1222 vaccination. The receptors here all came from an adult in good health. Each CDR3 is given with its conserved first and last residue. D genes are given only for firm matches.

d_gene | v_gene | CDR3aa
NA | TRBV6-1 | CASSDNTEAFF
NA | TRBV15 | CATSRRHGGAGAEAFF
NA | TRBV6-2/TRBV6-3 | CASSYSTVSNQPQHF
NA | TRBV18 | CASSPLGPPNNEQFF
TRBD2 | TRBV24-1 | CATSDRGLAGSAGGELFF
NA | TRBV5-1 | CASSLAGGDQPQHF
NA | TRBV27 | CASSLKGANYGYTF
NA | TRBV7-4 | CASSLETIPRENYSNQPQHF
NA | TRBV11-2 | CASSLDPLGAGELFF
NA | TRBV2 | CASSELTTSMNEQFF
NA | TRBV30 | CAWSVGLAGDTQYF
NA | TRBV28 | CASSLDVHGYTF
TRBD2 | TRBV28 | CASSLAHPGGSRTDTQYF
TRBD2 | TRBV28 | CASSLGPGGQFF
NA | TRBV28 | CASIATPGRSEAFF
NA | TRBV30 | CAWDRTAGNTIYF
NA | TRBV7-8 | CASSSRTEAKGYF
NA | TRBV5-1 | CASSLAQGPNTGELFF
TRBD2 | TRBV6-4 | CASSEREIGNEQFF
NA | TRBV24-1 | CATSAAGHQPQHF
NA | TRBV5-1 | CASSLSPGDHEQYF
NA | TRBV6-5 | CASNLPRDSGNTIYF
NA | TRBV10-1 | CASSEQRSYEQYF
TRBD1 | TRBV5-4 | CASSIGQGGSGNTIYF
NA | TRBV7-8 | CASSLGTLEKLFF
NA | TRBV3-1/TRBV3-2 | CASTQSTGNYGYTF
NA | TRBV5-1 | CASSFGGSSYEQYF
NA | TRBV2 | CASSGARLVRTEAFF
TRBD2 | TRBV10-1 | CASSPSGSSDEQYF
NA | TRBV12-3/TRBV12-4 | CASTGRWDIQYF
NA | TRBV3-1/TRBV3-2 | CASSQNAGNTEAFF
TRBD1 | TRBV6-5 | CASSYGQGADSPLHF
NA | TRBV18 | CASSPGTWDEQYF
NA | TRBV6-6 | CASSSRPGELFF
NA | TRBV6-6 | CASSYRRGIGGETQYF
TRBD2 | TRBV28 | CASSLGLALSDTQYF
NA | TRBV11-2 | CASSLFGTGELFF
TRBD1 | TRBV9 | CASSVVGTGGGSGNTIYF
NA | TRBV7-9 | CASSFGDGEQYF
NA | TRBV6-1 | CASSELLVRSNQPQHF
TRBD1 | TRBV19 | CASTTTGTGAPEQYF
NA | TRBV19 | CASRGRGNQPQHF
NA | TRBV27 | CASKGHNTGELFF
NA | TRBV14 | CASSQGGRFSGANVLTF
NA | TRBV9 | CASSPGLGNTIYF
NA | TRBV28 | CASSRPNQPQHF
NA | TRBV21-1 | CASTMARDQNNEQFF
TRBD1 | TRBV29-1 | CSVRGQRTYEQYF